The text below deals with one TCR beta chain. Compared with germline, one end of the junction differs, possibly owing to a read error. TCRdb processed the 5' RACE reads anew with MiXCR; each CDR3 protein has one entry. This table holds under 70,000 distinct CDR3 sequences, more than 20% found once. The entry originates in a study of neurological immune-mediated disorders. Looked up from germline, CDR1 is ENHRY and CDR2 is SYGVKD. This CDR3 contains 15 residues. Time point meaning: technical triplicate 2. Libraries used 2 million unsorted PBMCs kept frozen in RNAlater. This chain uses TRBV10-3 with TRBJ2-7; no clear D. The source material was PBMCs. This TCR came from a man between 60 and 75 years old with HTLV-1-associated myelopathy (HAM/TSP). CDR3 coding DNA: TGTGCCATCAGCGAGTCCCGAGTTACTCTCTACGAGCAGTACTTC. As protein: CAISESRVTLYEQYF.